A single sample is the source of the 10 T cell receptor beta chains below, sequenced in a study of T cell repertoires in cytomegalovirus infection. Using its own MiXCR run on the reads, TCRdb lists one record per CDR3 protein. The table has some 350,000 distinct CDR3 sequences, about a third seen once. Which antigens these TCRs recognize remains unknown. The sequenced sample was cultured PBMCs, obtained from culture after CMV antigen stimulation. Every receptor here comes from a human donor in good health (CMV status not recorded). Some clones in this sample may be carry-over from other donors' samples.

The V call is TRBV19, the J call TRBJ1-6; TRBD1 agrees at 8 bases. The CDR3 length is 12 residues. Trimming took 7 bases from V and 8 from J; bases not matched to a gene: 1. The germline V gene has CDR1 LNHDA and CDR2 SQIVND (reference sequence). The DNA of the CDR3 is TGTGCCAGTACCAGGGGGCATTCACCCCTCCACTTT. This translates into CASTRGHSPLHF.

This clonotype showed up just a few times. The CDR3 protein is CASSISRQSSTNQPQHF. DNA of the CDR3: TGTGCCAGTAGTATCTCTCGACAGTCCTCCACCAATCAGCCCCAGCATTTT. The V and J genes are TRBV19 and TRBJ1-5; perhaps TRBD1 as D (5 bases). Trimming shortened V by 3 bases and J by 3 bases, and 18 bases separated the two germline ends. CDR1 and CDR2 (germline): LNHDA, SQIVND (reference sequence). CDR3 length: 17 residues.

This clonotype was picked up many times. The J gene is TRBJ2-1, the V gene TRBV7-9; 8 bases fit TRBD2. Per the germline V gene, CDR1 is SEHNR and CDR2 is FQNEAQ (reference sequence). This CDR3 has 15 amino acids. Losses at the gene ends were 2 bases for V and 5 bases for J; bases not matched to a gene: 5. CDR3 residues: CASSLTGGSHNEQFF. CDR3 nucleotides: TGTGCCAGCAGCTTAACGGGAGGGTCACACAATGAGCAGTTCTTC.

The gene calls are TRBV18 and TRBJ2-3; no clear D. Trimming left V 3 bases short and J 8 bases short, with 9 bases between. Germline-derived CDR1 and CDR2 are KGHSH and LQKENI. The CDR3 is 12 residues long. CDR3 loop: CASSPGKATQYF. DNA of the CDR3: TGTGCCAGCTCACCGGGGAAAGCTACGCAGTATTTT.

This clonotype was seen a few times. The rearrangement links TRBV2 to TRBJ1-5; D is ambiguous. V was shortened by 3 bases and J by 6 bases, with 6 bases between the two germline ends. Germline V gene lookup returns CDR1 SNHLY and CDR2 FYNNEI. The CDR3 is made up of 12 amino acids. This CDR3 reads CASSDPLQPQHF. The CDR3 coding sequence is TGTGCCAGCAGTGACCCCCTTCAGCCCCAGCATTTT.

The J gene is TRBJ2-5, the V gene TRBV7-2; D gene uncertain. The CDR3 extends over 14 amino acids. V lost 3 bases, J lost 5 bases, and 13 bases lay in between. Germline loops: CDR1 SGHTA, CDR2 FQGNSA. The CDR3 spells CASSFRWARETQYF. CDR3 nucleotides: TGTGCCAGCAGCTTTCGTTGGGCACGTGAGACCCAGTACTTC.

This clonotype was seen once. The chain links TRBV19 to TRBJ2-7; D possibly corresponds to TRBD2 (5 bases). The CDR3 totals 19 residues. V shed 0 bases and J shed 2 bases, with 23 bases lying between them. Germline V CDR1 and CDR2: LNHDA, SQIVND (reference sequence). The CDR3 region has the DNA TGTGCCAGTAGTATAGAGGATCCGGCTAGCTGGAGTCTTCCCTACGAGCAGTACGTC. Residues: CASSIEDPASWSLPYEQYV.

As concerns this clonotype: Since a much larger clone is just one base distant, this may be a read error. The chain employs TRBV7-2 and TRBJ2-5; 11 nucleotides align to TRBD2. V was clipped by 5 bases and J by 5 bases; unmatched bases: 10. The V gene's germline CDR1 is SGHTA and CDR2 FQGNSA. The CDR3 loop spans 16 amino acids. The CDR3 sequence is CASSVVVAGGPETQYF. In DNA, the CDR3 is TGTGCCAGCAGCGTAGTCGTAGCGGGAGGGCCCGAGACCCAGTACTTC.

This clonotype occurred once. One end of the junction varies from germline; a read error may be responsible. The chain employs TRBV4-1 and TRBJ2-5; 10 nucleotides agree with TRBD2. Germline values: CDR1 MGHRA, CDR2 YSYEKL. This CDR3 region has 16 residues. The CDR3 DNA reads as TGTGCCAGCAGCCAAGGGACTAGCGAGAAGCAAGAGACCCAGTACTTC. This encodes CASSQGTSEKQETQYF.

This clonotype was recorded at least ten times. V gene TRBV7-9 combines with J gene TRBJ2-7; 8 bases map to TRBD2. In germline, CDR1 is SEHNR, CDR2 FQNEAQ (reference sequence). V shed 3 bases and J 3 bases; nucleotides not matched to a gene: 4. The CDR3 length is 14 residues. This CDR3 is CASSFRTSFYEQYF. The CDR3 coding sequence is TGTGCCAGCAGCTTCAGGACTAGCTTCTACGAGCAGTACTTC. Combining the CDR3 with reference TRBV7-9 and TRBJ2-7 gives the whole variable domain DTGVSQNPRHKITKRGQNVTFRCDPISEHNRLYWYRQTLGQGPEFLTYFQNEAQLEKSRLLSDRFSAERPKGSFSTLEIQRTEQGDSAMYLCASSFRTSFYEQYFGPGTRLTVT.